This T cell receptor (beta chain) was retrieved from a study of beta chain features in type 1 diabetes. With 1 base clipped from V and 5 bases from J, the junction kept 3 bases outside the gene matches. Per the germline V gene, CDR1 is GTSNPN and CDR2 is SVGIG (reference sequence). The CDR3 has 13 residues. Details on this clone: Its antigen is unknown.

General study results and limits: The study found moderately but significantly shorter TCRB CDR3s in all four CD4+ subsets of Type 1 diabetes patients.

Since all of the isolated RNA was reverse transcribed, expressed TCRB transcripts were what got sequenced. Produced via immunoSEQ multiplex PCR; TCRdb's table is partial and in-frame only. The sample has 300,000 to 350,000 clones, approximately 9.7% seen once; the top ten hold approximately 1%. This TCR was sampled from a man younger than 45 with type 1 diabetes. Source material: central memory CD4+ T cells from blood. This chain joins TRBV30 and TRBJ2-7, with TRBD2 identical over 9 bases. The CDR3 DNA reads TGTGCCTGGAGTGGACTAGCGGAGAACGAGCAGTACTTC. As protein: CAWSGLAENEQYF.